Presented here are 9 T cell receptor beta chains from one specimen sequenced in a study of CXCR3-negative and CXCR3-positive naive CD8 T cells. Whole-study results and caveats: Against CXCR3-negative naive cells, CXCR3-positive naive cells showed more hydrophobic TRB CDR3s.

These receptors are not linked to any known antigen. Carrying UMI labels, the TRB cDNA libraries were prepared through 5' RACE. No DNA is given; TCRdb re-called the 5' RACE reads and lists each CDR3 protein once. The sample data list about 89,000 distinct CDR3 sequences. Sequenced input: naive CXCR3+ CD8+ T cells from blood. Subset noted: CD45RO-CCR7+CD27+CD95- naive CD8+ T cells expressing CXCR3 (TNR3+). The receptors shown here come from a human donor in good health. Some clones in this sample may be carry-over from other donors' samples.

V and J are TRBV6-4 and TRBJ2-3; TCRdb names TRBD1, which stays unverified in the absence of DNA. The CDR3 spans 15 residues. In germline, CDR1 is MRHNA, CDR2 SNTAGT. The CDR3 sequence: CASSPLGGGTDTQYF.

The rearrangement uses TRBV5-1 and TRBJ2-1; with no DNA, the TCRdb D assignment of TRBD2 cannot be verified. CDR3 size: 15 residues. Germline CDR1 and CDR2: SGHRS and YFSETQ. CDR3 in amino acids: CASSPSAGYPNEQFF.

This chain joins TRBV10-3 and TRBJ2-3. The CDR3 extends over 19 amino acids. Germline V lookup: CDR1 ENHRY, CDR2 SYGVKD. The CDR3: CAISELWRSSTRFSDTQYF.

The rearrangement joins TRBV29-1 to TRBJ1-1; TCRdb proposes TRBD1, but this gene call is untestable without DNA. The CDR3 has 12 residues. From germline, CDR1 is SQVTM and CDR2 ANQGSEA. The chain's CDR3 is CSVEKGSPEAFF.

This chain connects TRBV27 to TRBJ2-3; the TCRdb call, TRBD1, lacks DNA for checking. The CDR3 covers 12 residues. Germline V gene lookup returns CDR1 MNHEY and CDR2 SMNVEV (reference sequence). The CDR3: CASWVGADTQYF.

This sequence joins TRBV7-8 and TRBJ2-7; TCRdb designates TRBD1, a call that cannot be tested without DNA. The CDR3 sequence is 15 residues long. Per the germline V gene, CDR1 is SGHVS and CDR2 is FQNEAQ. CDR3 sequence: CASSQNRGDNYEQYF.

This rearrangement joins TRBV20-1 to TRBJ2-7; no DNA is available, so the TRBD1 call from TCRdb remains unchecked. The CDR3 runs 14 residues. Per the germline V gene, CDR1 is DFQATT and CDR2 is SNEGSKA (reference sequence). The CDR3 is CSARDNQGSYEQYF.

The CDR3 sequence is CASSVDDRVFNYGYTF. The chain employs TRBV5-1 and TRBJ1-2; TCRdb designates TRBD1, a call that cannot be tested without DNA. The CDR3 covers 16 residues. Germline CDR1 reads SGHRS; CDR2 reads YFSETQ.

The chain carries TRBV5-5 and TRBJ2-7. CDR3 length: 15 amino acids. Germline V CDR1 and CDR2: SGHKS, YYEKEE (reference sequence). CDR3 protein: CASSLVQESSYEQYF.